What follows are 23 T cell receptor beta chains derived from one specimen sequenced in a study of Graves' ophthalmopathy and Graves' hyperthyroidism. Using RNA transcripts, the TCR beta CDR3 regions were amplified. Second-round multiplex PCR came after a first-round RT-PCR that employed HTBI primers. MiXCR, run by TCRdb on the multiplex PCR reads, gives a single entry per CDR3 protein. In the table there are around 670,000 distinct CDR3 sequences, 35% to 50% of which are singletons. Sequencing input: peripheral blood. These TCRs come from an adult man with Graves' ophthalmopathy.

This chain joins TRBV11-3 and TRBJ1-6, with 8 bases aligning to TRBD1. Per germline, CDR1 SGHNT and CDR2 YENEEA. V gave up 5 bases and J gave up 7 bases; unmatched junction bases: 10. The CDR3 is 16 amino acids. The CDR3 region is CASSLRTGKDNSPLHF. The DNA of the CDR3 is TGTGCCAGCAGCCTTAGGACAGGGAAAGACAATTCACCCCTCCACTTT.

This CDR3 is CASSLGQNTDTDTQYF. In DNA, the CDR3 is TGTGCCAGCAGCTTAGGGCAGAACACAGATACGGATACGCAGTATTTT. The chain is built from TRBV7-9 and TRBJ2-3; unclear D gene. The germline V gene has CDR1 SEHNR and CDR2 FQNEAQ (reference sequence). V dropped 1 base and J dropped 6 bases, with 17 bases sitting between them. The CDR3 length is 16 residues.

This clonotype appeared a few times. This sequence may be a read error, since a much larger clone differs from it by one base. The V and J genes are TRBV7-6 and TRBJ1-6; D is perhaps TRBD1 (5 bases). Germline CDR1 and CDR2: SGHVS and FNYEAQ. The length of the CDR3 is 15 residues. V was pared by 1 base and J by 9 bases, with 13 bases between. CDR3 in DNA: TGTGCCAGCAGCTTAGGGGAGGGGTCTGGTTCACCCCTCCACTTT. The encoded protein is CASSLGEGSGSPLHF.

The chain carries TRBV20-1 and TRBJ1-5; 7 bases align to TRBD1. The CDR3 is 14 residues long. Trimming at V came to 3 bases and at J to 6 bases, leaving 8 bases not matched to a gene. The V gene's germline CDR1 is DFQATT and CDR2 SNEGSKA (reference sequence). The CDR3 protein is CSASPGGYVQPQHF. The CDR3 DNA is TGCAGTGCTAGCCCAGGGGGATACGTTCAGCCCCAGCATTTT.

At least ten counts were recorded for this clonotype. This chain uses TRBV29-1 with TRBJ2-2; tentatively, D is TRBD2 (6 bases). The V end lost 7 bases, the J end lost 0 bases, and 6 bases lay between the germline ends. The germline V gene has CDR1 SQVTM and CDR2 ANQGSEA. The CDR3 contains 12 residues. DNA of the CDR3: TGCAGCGGGGGGGCGAACACCGGGGAGCTGTTTTTT. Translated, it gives CSGGANTGELFF.

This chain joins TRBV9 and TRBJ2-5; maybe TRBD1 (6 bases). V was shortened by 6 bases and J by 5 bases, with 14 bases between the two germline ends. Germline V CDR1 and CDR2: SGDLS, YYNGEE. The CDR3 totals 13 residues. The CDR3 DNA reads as TGTGCCAGCACCAACAGGGTTCCCGAGACCCAGTACTTC. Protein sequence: CASTNRVPETQYF.

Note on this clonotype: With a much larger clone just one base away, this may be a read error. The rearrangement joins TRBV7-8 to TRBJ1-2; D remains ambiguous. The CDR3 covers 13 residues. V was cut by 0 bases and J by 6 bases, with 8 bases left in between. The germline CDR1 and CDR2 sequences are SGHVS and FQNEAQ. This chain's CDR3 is CASSLAGQDGYTF. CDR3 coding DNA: TGTGCCAGCAGCTTAGCAGGGCAGGATGGCTACACCTTC.

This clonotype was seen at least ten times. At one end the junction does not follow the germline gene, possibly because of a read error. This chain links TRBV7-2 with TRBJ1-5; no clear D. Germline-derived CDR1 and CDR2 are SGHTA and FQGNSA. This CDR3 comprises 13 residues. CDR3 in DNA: TGTGCCAGCAGTTTAGAATGGAATCAGCCCCAGCATTTT. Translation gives CASSLEWNQPQHF.

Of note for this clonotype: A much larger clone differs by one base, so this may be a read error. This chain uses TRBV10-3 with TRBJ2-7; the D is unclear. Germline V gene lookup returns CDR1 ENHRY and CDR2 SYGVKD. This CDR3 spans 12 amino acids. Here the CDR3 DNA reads TGTGCCATCAGCCAGAACTCCTACGAGCAGTGCTTC. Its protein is CAISQNSYEQCF.

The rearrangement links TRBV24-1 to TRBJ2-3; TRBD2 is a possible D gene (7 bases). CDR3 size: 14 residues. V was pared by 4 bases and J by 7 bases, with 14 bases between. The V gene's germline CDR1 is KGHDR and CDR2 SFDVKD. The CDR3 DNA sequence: TGTGCCACCAGTGAAGGGGGGACTACTTATACGCAGTATTTT. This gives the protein CATSEGGTTYTQYF.

The CDR3 DNA sequence: TGTGCCAGCAGCTTAGCGGGATTGGGGCGGCCGGGTCACACTGAAGCTTTCTTT. It is translated as CASSLAGLGRPGHTEAFF. This chain connects TRBV7-6 to TRBJ1-1; a possible D gene is TRBD1 (5 bases). There are 18 residues in the CDR3. The germline V and J ends were trimmed by 0 bases and 3 bases, with 20 bases remaining between them. Germline-derived CDR1 and CDR2 are SGHVS and FNYEAQ.

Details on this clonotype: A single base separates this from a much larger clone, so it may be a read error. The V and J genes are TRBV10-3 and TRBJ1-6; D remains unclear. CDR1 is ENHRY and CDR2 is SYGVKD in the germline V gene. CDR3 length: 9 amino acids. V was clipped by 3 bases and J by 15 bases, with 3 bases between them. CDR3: CAISEFLHF. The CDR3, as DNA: TGTGCCATCAGTGAATTCCTCCACTTT.

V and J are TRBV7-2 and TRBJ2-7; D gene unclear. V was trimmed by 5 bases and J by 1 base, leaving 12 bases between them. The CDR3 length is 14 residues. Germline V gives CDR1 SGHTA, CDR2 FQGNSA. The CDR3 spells CASSRFLGSYEQYF. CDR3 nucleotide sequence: TGTGCCAGCAGCCGCTTTTTGGGGTCCTACGAGCAGTACTTC.

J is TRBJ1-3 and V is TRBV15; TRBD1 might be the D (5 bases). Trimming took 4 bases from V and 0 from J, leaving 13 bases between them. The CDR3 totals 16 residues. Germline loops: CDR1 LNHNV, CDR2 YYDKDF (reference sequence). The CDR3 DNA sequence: TGTGCCACCAGCATTGGAGGGACGGTCTCTGGAAACACCATATATTTT. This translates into CATSIGGTVSGNTIYF.

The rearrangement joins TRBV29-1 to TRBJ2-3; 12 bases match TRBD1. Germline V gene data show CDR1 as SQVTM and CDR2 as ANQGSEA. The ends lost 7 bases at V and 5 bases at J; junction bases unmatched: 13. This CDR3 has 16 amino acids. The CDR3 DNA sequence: TGCAGCGGCAGGGGCGGGACAGGGGGCGTTTTAGATACGCAGTATTTT. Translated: CSGRGGTGGVLDTQYF.

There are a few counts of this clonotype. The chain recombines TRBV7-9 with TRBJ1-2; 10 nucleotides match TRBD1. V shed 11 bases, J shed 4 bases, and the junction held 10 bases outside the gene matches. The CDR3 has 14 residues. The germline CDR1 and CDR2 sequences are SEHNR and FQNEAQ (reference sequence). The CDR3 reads CASTSDRGGYGYTF. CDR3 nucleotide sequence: TGTGCCTCAACCTCGGACAGGGGGGGCTATGGCTACACCTTC.

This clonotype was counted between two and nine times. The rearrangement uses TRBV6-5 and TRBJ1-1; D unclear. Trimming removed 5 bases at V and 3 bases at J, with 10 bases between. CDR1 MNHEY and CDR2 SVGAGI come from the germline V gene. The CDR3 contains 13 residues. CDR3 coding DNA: TGTGCCAGCAGTCCAACGTGGGACACTGAAGCTTTCTTT. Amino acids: CASSPTWDTEAFF.

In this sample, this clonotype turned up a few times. The CDR3 spells CASSLIGSEQYF. The DNA for the CDR3 is TGTGCCAGCAGCCTCATAGGTAGTGAGCAGTACTTC. J is TRBJ2-7 and V is TRBV7-9; D gene uncertain. Germline CDR1 and CDR2: SEHNR and FQNEAQ (reference sequence). The CDR3 extends over 12 amino acids. V was cut by 5 bases and J by 7 bases, with 12 bases left in between.

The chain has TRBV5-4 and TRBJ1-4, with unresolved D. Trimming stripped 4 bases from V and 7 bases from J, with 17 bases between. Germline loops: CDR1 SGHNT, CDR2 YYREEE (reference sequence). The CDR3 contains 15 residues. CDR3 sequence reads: CASSPRPPGVEKLFF. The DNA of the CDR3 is TGTGCCAGCAGCCCTCGTCCCCCGGGTGTTGAAAAACTGTTTTTT.

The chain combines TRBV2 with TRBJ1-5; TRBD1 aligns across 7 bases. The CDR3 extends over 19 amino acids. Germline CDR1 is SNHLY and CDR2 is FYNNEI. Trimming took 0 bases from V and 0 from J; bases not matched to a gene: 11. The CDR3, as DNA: TGTGCCAGCAGTGAAGCGCAGGGACAGATTACCTATAGCAATCAGCCCCAGCATTTT. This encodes CASSEAQGQITYSNQPQHF.

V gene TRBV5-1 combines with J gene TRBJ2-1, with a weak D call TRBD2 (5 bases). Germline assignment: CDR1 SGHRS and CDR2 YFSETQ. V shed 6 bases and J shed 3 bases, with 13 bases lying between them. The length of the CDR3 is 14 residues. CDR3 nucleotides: TGCGCCAGCAAAGAGGAGGCGATCTACAATGAGCAGTTCTTC. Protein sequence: CASKEEAIYNEQFF.

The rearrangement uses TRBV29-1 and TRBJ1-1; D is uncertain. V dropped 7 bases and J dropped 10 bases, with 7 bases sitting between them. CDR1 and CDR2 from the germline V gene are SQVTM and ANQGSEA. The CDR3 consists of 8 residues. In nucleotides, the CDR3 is TGCAGCGCCAAGACAGCTTTCTTT. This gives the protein CSAKTAFF.

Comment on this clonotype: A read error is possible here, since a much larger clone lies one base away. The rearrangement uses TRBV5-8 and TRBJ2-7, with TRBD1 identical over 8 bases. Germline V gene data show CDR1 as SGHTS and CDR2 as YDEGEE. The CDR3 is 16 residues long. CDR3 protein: CASSPSQGTGSSEQYV. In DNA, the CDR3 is TGTGCCAGCAGCCCGTCCCAAGGGACAGGTTCCTCCGAGCAGTACGTC.